One and the same sample provided the 16 T cell receptor beta chains below, sequenced in a study of human CD8 memory T cell subsets (dated by TCRdb to the early 2020s). Early differentiated memory cells that were CCR7+ PD-1+ TIGIT+ and had dysfunctional, exhausted-like traits were classified as progenitor exhausted-like memory CD8+ T cells (TPEX). Sequencing was performed on a NextSeq 550. A Human TCR Profiling Kit was used to prepare UMI-labeled 5' RACE TCRbeta libraries. Each entry corresponds to one CDR3 protein sequence from reads that TCRdb reprocessed, and DNA is not given. This sample's listing comprises over 8,000 distinct CDR3 sequences. The top ten hold approximately 15% of the sample. The sequenced sample was CD8+ T cells from PBMCs. The receptors originated from a human donor in good health.

This clonotype is labeled medium-sized based on frequency. The chain has TRBV7-2 and TRBJ2-1; as DNA is missing, the TRBD2 call by TCRdb cannot be tested. The CDR3 has 16 amino acids. CDR1 and CDR2 from the germline V gene are SGHTA and FQGNSA. CDR3 loop: CASSLGPSGRDNEQFF.

The chain has TRBV4-2 and TRBJ2-6; no DNA is available, so the TRBD1 call from TCRdb remains unchecked. Germline CDR1 is LGHNA and CDR2 is YNFKEQ. The CDR3 contains 15 residues. CDR3 region: CASSQTGNGANVLTF.

By frequency, this clonotype registers medium-sized. The chain is built from TRBV4-3 and TRBJ1-1. The CDR3 contains 14 residues. Germline CDR1 is LGHNA and CDR2 is YSLEER. The CDR3 loop is CASSQESLNTEAFF.

The chain recombines TRBV7-9 with TRBJ1-4; lacking DNA, the TRBD1 call made by TCRdb goes unchecked. The V gene's germline CDR1 is SEHNR and CDR2 FQNEAQ (reference sequence). The CDR3 contains 14 residues. The CDR3 is CASTAPGTPEKLFF. The variable domain in full, with the rest retrieved from reference TRBV7-9 and TRBJ1-4, is DTGVSQNPRHKITKRGQNVTFRCDPISEHNRLYWYRQTLGQGPEFLTYFQNEAQLEKSRLLSDRFSAERPKGSFSTLEIQRTEQGDSAMYLCASTAPGTPEKLFFGSGTQLSVL.

This rearrangement joins TRBV5-4 to TRBJ2-5; TCRdb's D call, TRBD1, is unchecked because there is no DNA. From germline, CDR1 is SGHNT and CDR2 YYREEE (reference sequence). The length of the CDR3 is 15 residues. The CDR3 spells CASSLFGHNQETQYF.

The chain is built from TRBV18 and TRBJ1-5. This CDR3 is 16 amino acids long. Germline CDR1 KGHSH, CDR2 LQKENI. The CDR3 is CASSPQGVPSFQPQHF.

Frequency places this clonotype as medium-sized. The chain employs TRBV14 and TRBJ2-7. The CDR3 runs 13 residues. Germline loops: CDR1 SGHDN, CDR2 FVKESK. The CDR3 loop reads CASSPFNSYEQYF.

The J gene is TRBJ2-7, the V gene TRBV5-5; with no DNA, the TCRdb D assignment of TRBD1 cannot be verified. CDR3 length: 15 amino acids. Germline CDR1 SGHKS, CDR2 YYEKEE (reference sequence). Here the CDR3 reads CASSLSGTDYYEQYF.

The gene calls are TRBV9 and TRBJ2-7. The CDR3 extends over 15 amino acids. Germline assignment: CDR1 SGDLS and CDR2 YYNGEE. The CDR3 sequence is CASSVMGAANYEQYF.

The rearrangement uses TRBV20-1 and TRBJ1-2. This CDR3 comprises 14 residues. Looked up from germline, CDR1 is DFQATT and CDR2 is SNEGSKA (reference sequence). CDR3 sequence reads: CSATVHEGLDGYTF.

The rearrangement links TRBV12-3 or TRBV12-4 to TRBJ2-7; the D gene TCRdb calls, TRBD2, cannot be checked with no DNA. This CDR3 spans 13 amino acids. CDR3: CASKRGGPYEQYF.

The gene calls are TRBV21-1 and TRBJ2-7. TRBV21-1 represents a pseudogene. CDR3 length equals 16 residues. CDR3 region: CASSKGDGASSYEQYF.

Measured by frequency, this clonotype is medium-sized (0.01 to 0.1%). This chain uses TRBV7-2 with TRBJ2-7; absent DNA, TCRdb's TRBD1 call cannot be checked. CDR3 length equals 14 residues. CDR1 is SGHTA and CDR2 is FQGNSA in the germline V gene. The CDR3 reads CASSLSQGFYEQYF.

The chain uses TRBV20-1 and TRBJ2-5; TCRdb reports TRBD2, a call that lacks DNA to check it against. CDR3 length equals 15 residues. CDR1 and CDR2 (germline): DFQATT, SNEGSKA (reference sequence). The CDR3 sequence is CSAEPYASGKETQYF.

This CDR3 is CASSWTSLGDEQFF. This chain uses TRBV6-6 with TRBJ2-1; TCRdb designates TRBD2, a call that cannot be tested without DNA. The CDR3 spans 14 residues. Germline V lookup: CDR1 MNHNY, CDR2 SVGAGI (reference sequence).

The CDR3 loop is CASSLGGTSMVGYEQYF. The chain joins TRBV7-6 to TRBJ2-7; TCRdb picks TRBD2, but there is no DNA to check that call. The CDR3 sequence is 17 residues long. Per germline, CDR1 SGHVS and CDR2 FNYEAQ.